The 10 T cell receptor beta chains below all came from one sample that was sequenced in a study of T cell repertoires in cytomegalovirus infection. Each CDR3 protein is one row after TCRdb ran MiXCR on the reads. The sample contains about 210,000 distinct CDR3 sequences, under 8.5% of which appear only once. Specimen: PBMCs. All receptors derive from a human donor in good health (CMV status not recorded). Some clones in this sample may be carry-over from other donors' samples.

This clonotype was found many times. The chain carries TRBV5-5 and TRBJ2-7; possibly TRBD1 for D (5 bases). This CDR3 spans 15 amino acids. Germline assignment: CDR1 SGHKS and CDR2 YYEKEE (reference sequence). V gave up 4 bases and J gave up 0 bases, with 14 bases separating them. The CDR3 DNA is TGTGCCAGCAGCCTCGGACACTTGAGCTCCTACGAGCAGTACTTC. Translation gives CASSLGHLSSYEQYF. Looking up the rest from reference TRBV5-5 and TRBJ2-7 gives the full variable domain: DAGVTQSPTHLIKTRGQQVTLRCSPISGHKSVSWYQQVLGQGPQFIFQYYEKEERGRGNFPDRFSARQFPNYSSELNVNALLLGDSALYLCASSLGHLSSYEQYFGPGTRLTVT.

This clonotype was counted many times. CDR3 coding DNA: TGCAGCGTTGTTAGGGGAACCGGGGAGCTGTTTTTT. Translating gives CSVVRGTGELFF. This chain joins TRBV29-1 and TRBJ2-2; D may be TRBD1 (5 bases). CDR3 length equals 12 residues. CDR1 SQVTM and CDR2 ANQGSEA come from the germline V gene. V was cut by 4 bases and J by 5 bases, with 8 bases left in between.

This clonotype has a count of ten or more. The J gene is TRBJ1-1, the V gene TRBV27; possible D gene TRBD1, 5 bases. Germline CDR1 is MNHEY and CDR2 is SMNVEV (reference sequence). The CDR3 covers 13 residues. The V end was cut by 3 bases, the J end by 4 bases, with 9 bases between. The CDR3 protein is CASSLGGFTEAFF. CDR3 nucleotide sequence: TGTGCCAGCAGTTTGGGGGGGTTCACTGAAGCTTTCTTT.

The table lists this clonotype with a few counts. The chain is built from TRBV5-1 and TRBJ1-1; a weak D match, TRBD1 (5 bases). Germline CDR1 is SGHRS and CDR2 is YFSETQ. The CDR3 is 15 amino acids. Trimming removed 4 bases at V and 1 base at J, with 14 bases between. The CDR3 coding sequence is TGCGCCAGCAGCGTCCCGGGACGGTCGAACACTGAAGCTTTCTTT. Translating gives CASSVPGRSNTEAFF.

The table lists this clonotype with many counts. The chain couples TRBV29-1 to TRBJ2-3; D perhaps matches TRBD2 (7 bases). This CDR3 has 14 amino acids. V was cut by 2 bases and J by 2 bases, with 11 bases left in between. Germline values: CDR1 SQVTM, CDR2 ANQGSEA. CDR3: CSVEWGGATDTQYF. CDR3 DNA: TGCAGCGTTGAATGGGGGGGGGCCACAGATACGCAGTATTTT.

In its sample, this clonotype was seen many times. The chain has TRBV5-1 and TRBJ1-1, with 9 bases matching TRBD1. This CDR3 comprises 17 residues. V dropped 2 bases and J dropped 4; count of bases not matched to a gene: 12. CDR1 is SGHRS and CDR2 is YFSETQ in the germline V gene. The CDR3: CASSFLSGTGIITEAFF. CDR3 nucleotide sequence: TGCGCCAGCAGCTTCCTCTCCGGGACAGGGATTATCACTGAAGCTTTCTTT.

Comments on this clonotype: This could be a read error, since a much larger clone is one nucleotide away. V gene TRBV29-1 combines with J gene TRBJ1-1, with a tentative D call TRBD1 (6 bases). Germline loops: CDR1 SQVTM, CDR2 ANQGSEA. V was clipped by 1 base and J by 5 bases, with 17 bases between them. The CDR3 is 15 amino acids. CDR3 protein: CSVEVGGHGLTEAFF. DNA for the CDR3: TGCAGCGTTGAAGTTGGGGGGCACGGACTGACTGAAGCTTTCTTT.

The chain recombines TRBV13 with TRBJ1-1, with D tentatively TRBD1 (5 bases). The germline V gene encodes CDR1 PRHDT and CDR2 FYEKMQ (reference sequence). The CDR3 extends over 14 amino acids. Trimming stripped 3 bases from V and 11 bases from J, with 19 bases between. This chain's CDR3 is CASSLARRGDGAFF. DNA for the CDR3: TGTGCCAGCAGCTTGGCCCGCCGGGGGGACGGCGCTTTCTTT.

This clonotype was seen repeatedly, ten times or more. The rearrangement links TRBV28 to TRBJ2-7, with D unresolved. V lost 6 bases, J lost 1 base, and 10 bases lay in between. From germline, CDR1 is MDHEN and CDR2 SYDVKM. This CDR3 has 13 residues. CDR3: CASSPGRSYEQYF. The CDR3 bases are TGTGCCAGCAGCCCTGGAAGGTCCTACGAGCAGTACTTC.

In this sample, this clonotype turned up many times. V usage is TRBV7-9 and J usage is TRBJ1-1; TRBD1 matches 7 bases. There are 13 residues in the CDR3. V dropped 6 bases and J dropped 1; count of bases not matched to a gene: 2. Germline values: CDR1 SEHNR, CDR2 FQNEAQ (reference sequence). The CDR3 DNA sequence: TGTGCCAGCAGAAGACAGGGGAACACTGAAGCTTTCTTT. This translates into CASRRQGNTEAFF.